This is a list of T cell receptor beta chains from one sample in a study of blood T cell repertoires in COVID-19. Libraries were prepared by immunoSEQ multiplex PCR; TCRdb keeps only in-frame clonotypes and omits some of them. The table lists 240,000 or so clones, approximately 78% of them singletons, with less than 3.5% in the top ten. Sample: peripheral blood. Every receptor here comes from a woman under 30 with acute or convalescent COVID-19. The CDR3 runs from the conserved cysteine through the conserved F or W. A D gene is named only where the DNA matches it firmly. The size entry is marked missing in some rows and otherwise reads once, few, many or a size class.

j_gene: TRBJ2-7
d_gene: NA
abundance: NA
v_gene: TRBV7-2
CDR3nt: TGTGCCAGCAGCTCCACTGGGGCTATTACCTACGAGCAGTACTTC
CDR3aa: CASSSTGAITYEQYF

j_gene: TRBJ2-2
d_gene: NA
abundance: NA
v_gene: TRBV6-5
CDR3nt: TGTGCCAGTAGTTCTGGCCATTACACCGGGGAGCTGTTTTTT
CDR3aa: CASSSGHYTGELFF

j_gene: TRBJ2-1
d_gene: NA
abundance: NA
v_gene: TRBV2
CDR3nt: TGTGCCAGCAGTGAAGTGGGTACTAAAATCGACAATGAGCAGTTCTTC
CDR3aa: CASSEVGTKIDNEQFF

j_gene: TRBJ1-2
d_gene: NA
abundance: NA
v_gene: TRBV2
CDR3nt: TGTGCCAGCAGTGAAGGGCAGACACTGATTAACTATGGCTACACCTTC
CDR3aa: CASSEGQTLINYGYTF

j_gene: TRBJ2-1
d_gene: NA
abundance: NA
v_gene: TRBV6-5
CDR3nt: TGTGCCAGCAGCCCCGGACAGTACAATGAGCAGTTCTTC
CDR3aa: CASSPGQYNEQFF

j_gene: TRBJ1-2
d_gene: TRBD1
abundance: NA
v_gene: TRBV3-1/TRBV3-2
CDR3nt: TGTGCCAGCAGCCTTGACAGGGGCTATGGCTACACCTTC
CDR3aa: CASSLDRGYGYTF

j_gene: TRBJ2-3
d_gene: TRBD2
abundance: few
v_gene: TRBV9
CDR3nt: TGTGCCAGCAGCGTAGTTGGACTAGCGGGAGGGTTCACAGATACGCAGTATTTT
CDR3aa: CASSVVGLAGGFTDTQYF

j_gene: TRBJ2-7
d_gene: TRBD2
abundance: NA
v_gene: TRBV2
CDR3nt: TGTGCCAGCAGAGCCGGGACTAGCGGACTCGGGGAGCAGTACTTC
CDR3aa: CASRAGTSGLGEQYF

j_gene: TRBJ2-1
d_gene: TRBD2
abundance: NA
v_gene: TRBV28
CDR3nt: TGTGCCAGCAGGTCTCCGGGACTAGCGGGGATCAATGAGCAGTTCTTC
CDR3aa: CASRSPGLAGINEQFF

j_gene: TRBJ1-3
d_gene: NA
abundance: NA
v_gene: TRBV7-6
CDR3nt: TGTGCCAGCAGCTCTAGACCGCTGATCTCTGGAAACACCATATATTTT
CDR3aa: CASSSRPLISGNTIYF

j_gene: TRBJ1-1
d_gene: NA
abundance: NA
v_gene: TRBV7-2
CDR3nt: TGTGCCAGCAGCTTAGTCCCCAGTATGAACACTGAAGCTTTCTTT
CDR3aa: CASSLVPSMNTEAFF

j_gene: TRBJ2-4
d_gene: NA
abundance: NA
v_gene: TRBV7-2
CDR3nt: TGTGCCAGCAGCTCCCAGGGACTTTTAGCCAAAAACATTCAGTACTTC
CDR3aa: CASSSQGLLAKNIQYF

j_gene: TRBJ2-4
d_gene: NA
abundance: NA
v_gene: TRBV4-3
CDR3nt: TGCGCCAGCAGCCAAGTTCAGGGAGGAATAAACATTCAGTACTTC
CDR3aa: CASSQVQGGINIQYF

j_gene: TRBJ1-1
d_gene: TRBD1
abundance: NA
v_gene: TRBV20-1
CDR3nt: TGCAGTGCTAGACAGGGGGTAGCTTTCTTT
CDR3aa: CSARQGVAFF

j_gene: TRBJ1-4
d_gene: TRBD1
abundance: NA
v_gene: TRBV6-5
CDR3nt: TGTGCCAGCAGTTCCGGACAGGCCTGGGAAAAACTGTTTTTT
CDR3aa: CASSSGQAWEKLFF

j_gene: TRBJ1-6
d_gene: NA
abundance: NA
v_gene: TRBV5-1
CDR3nt: TGCGCCAGCAGCTTGGTGGAGGGAAGTGGCTCACCCCTCCACTTT
CDR3aa: CASSLVEGSGSPLHF